This entry describes one TCR beta chain. Antigen unknown. The data stem from a study of cytomegalovirus exposure and HLA in healthy donors. Study summary: A subsequent analysis reported that the 95 to 150 validation repertoires were produced on the same platform that had also been used for the 500 to 700 first-cohort repertoires. General study points: The authors enumerated 164 TCR beta chains as linked to cytomegalovirus. In the approximately 120 validation repertoires, a later analysis found that first-cohort TCR clusters tended to co-occur. Specific recognition of CMV antigens was confirmed in vitro for three chains (all CMV-associated).

Generated by immunoSEQ multiplex PCR, the TCRdb table keeps only in-frame clones and is missing some. The repertoire includes roughly 100,000 clones, about 85% of them detected once, and roughly 4% sits in the top ten. Material: PBMCs. This receptor was identified in a woman aged 18-30 years in good health and CMV-seropositive.

The CDR3 is CASSLNRDYKDTQYF. DNA for the CDR3: TGTGCCAGCAGTTTAAACAGGGATTATAAAGATACGCAGTATTTT. This chain links TRBV28 with TRBJ2-3; D might be TRBD1 (6 bases). CDR3 length equals 15 residues. The V end lost 2 bases, the J end lost 5 bases, and 14 bases lay between the germline ends. Germline V lookup: CDR1 MDHEN, CDR2 SYDVKM.